The 21 T cell receptor beta chains in this list originate from one sample, sequenced in a study of blood T cells in healthy people across ages. The authors ran a second PCR of roughly 6 to 11 cycles using a sample-barcoded 5' primer and a J-beta primer mix. TCRdb redid the calling of the 5' RACE reads with MiXCR, one entry per CDR3 protein. The table records under 800,000 distinct CDR3 sequences, approximately 39% of them present only once. Material: blood. These receptors originate from a woman aged 55-69 years in good health.

The rearrangement joins TRBV10-3 to TRBJ2-3; D is ambiguous. Germline CDR1 is ENHRY and CDR2 is SYGVKD. The V gene lost 5 bases and the J gene lost 5 bases, with 8 bases spanning the gap. The CDR3 is made up of 12 amino acids. The CDR3 sequence: CAISNIGDTQYF. The CDR3 nucleotides read TGTGCCATCAGTAATATAGGAGATACGCAGTATTTT.

Ten or more counts support this clonotype. The chain uses TRBV7-2 and TRBJ1-4; tentative D call: TRBD1 (5 bases). Trimming removed 1 base at V and 8 bases at J, with 11 bases between. CDR1 is SGHTA and CDR2 is FQGNSA in the germline V gene. The CDR3 covers 14 residues. CDR3 bases: TGTGCCAGCAGCTTAGGGGGGATGGGGGAAAAACTGTTTTTT. Its protein product is CASSLGGMGEKLFF.

This clonotype was detected only a few times. J is TRBJ1-5 and V is TRBV10-3, with 7 positions matching TRBD1. CDR3 length: 16 residues. J was trimmed by 0 bases and V by 10 bases; bases with no gene match: 12. The V gene's germline CDR1 is ENHRY and CDR2 SYGVKD. CDR3 loop: CATRGGGGLSNQPQHF. In DNA, the CDR3 is TGTGCCACCAGGGGGGGAGGGGGCCTTAGCAATCAGCCCCAGCATTTT.

This clonotype has at least ten counts. Compared with germline, one end of the junction differs, possibly owing to a read error. The chain links TRBV5-1 to TRBJ2-5; no clear D. CDR3 size: 11 residues. In germline, CDR1 is SGHRS, CDR2 YFSETQ. The CDR3 sequence: CASSTQETQYF. DNA for the CDR3: TGTGCCAGCAGTACCCAAGAGACCCAGTACTTC.

This clonotype was seen more than once but under ten times. This sequence joins TRBV18 and TRBJ2-7; 8 bases map to TRBD1. Per the germline V gene, CDR1 is KGHSH and CDR2 is LQKENI. CDR3 size: 14 residues. The V segment lost 6 bases and the J segment 2 bases; nucleotides outside the gene matches: 6. The DNA of the CDR3 is TGTGCCAGCTCCTCGACAGGGGTCCCCTACGAGCAGTACTTC. Translation gives CASSSTGVPYEQYF.

To note about this clonotype: A read error may explain this, as a much larger clone is one base away. The rearrangement links TRBV10-3 to TRBJ2-7; 11 nucleotides align to TRBD2. CDR3 length equals 12 residues. Germline CDR1 ENHRY, CDR2 SYGVKD. Germline trimming cut 9 bases from V and 7 bases from J; bases unmatched to any gene: 5. Here the CDR3 reads CAMTGLAEEQYF. In DNA form, the CDR3 reads TGTGCCATGACGGGACTAGCGGAAGAGCAGTACTTC.

This clonotype has a single count. The chain combines TRBV11-2 with TRBJ2-1; possibly TRBD2 for D (5 bases). Germline CDR1 SGHAT, CDR2 FQNNGV. V was cut by 1 base and J by 8 bases, with 18 bases left in between. This CDR3 has 16 amino acids. The CDR3 DNA sequence: TGTGCCAGCAGCTTAGGGGTTAGCGCACTTTGGGATGAGCAGTTCTTC. It encodes CASSLGVSALWDEQFF.

This clonotype was counted only a few times. The chain carries TRBV7-2 and TRBJ2-1, with 8 bases aligning to TRBD2. The closer fit of TRBJ2-7 to the DNA end suggests the J call may be wrong. The germline CDR1 and CDR2 sequences are SGHTA and FQGNSA. The CDR3 totals 17 residues. The CDR3 spells CASSQQGSGSFHNEQYF. CDR3 nucleotide sequence: TGTGCCAGCAGCCAGCAAGGGAGCGGGAGTTTTCACAATGAGCAGTACTTC.

This clonotype showed up just a few times. The chain recombines TRBV4-1 with TRBJ2-1; D gene unclear. The CDR3 consists of 14 residues. Germline V gene sequence: CDR1 MGHRA, CDR2 YSYEKL. The germline V and J ends were trimmed by 1 base and 9 bases, with 13 bases remaining between them. Here the CDR3 DNA reads TGCGCCAGCAGCCAAGGGAATGATCAGGCTGAGCAGTTCTTC. Translating it yields CASSQGNDQAEQFF.

This clonotype came up a few times. This rearrangement joins TRBV4-2 to TRBJ2-1, with TRBD2 matching over 13 bases. The CDR3 runs to 18 residues. The germline CDR1 and CDR2 sequences are LGHNA and YNFKEQ. Germline trimming cut 2 bases from V and 1 base from J; bases unmatched to any gene: 5. The DNA of the CDR3 is TGTGCCAGCAGCCAAACTAGCGGGGGGGCCTTATCCTACAATGAGCAGTTCTTC. This encodes CASSQTSGGALSYNEQFF.

As concerns this clonotype: Because the CDR3's place on the DNA is in doubt, the DNA is left out and the CDR3 is given as listed by TCRdb. The CDR3 loop reads CSATGTNYGCTF. The chain employs TRBV20-1 and TRBJ1-2; the table gives TRBD1 as D, unverified against the DNA. The CDR3 is 12 residues long, counting both termini. Germline V lookup: CDR1 DFQATT, CDR2 SNEGSKA (reference sequence).

In this sample, this clonotype turned up a few times. The junction shows a germline mismatch at one end, possibly a read error. The chain employs TRBV29-1 and TRBJ1-2; tentatively, D is TRBD1 (6 bases). The germline gives CDR1 SQVTM, CDR2 ANQGSEA. The CDR3 runs 14 residues. CDR3: CSVEIRGANYGYTF. In nucleotides, the CDR3 is TGCAGCGTTGAAATCAGGGGAGCTAACTATGGCTACACCTTT. The whole variable domain, filled in from reference TRBV29-1 and TRBJ1-2, reads SAVISQKPSRDICQRGTSLTIQCQVDSQVTMMFWYRQQPGQSLTLIATANQGSEATYESGFVIDKFPISRPNLTFSTLTVSNMSPEDSSIYLCSVEIRGANYGYTFGSGTRLTVV.

This clonotype showed up many times. V usage is TRBV6-5 and J usage is TRBJ2-1, with a tentative D call TRBD2 (6 bases). V dropped 6 bases and J dropped 3 bases, with 12 bases sitting between them. Per germline, CDR1 MNHEY and CDR2 SVGAGI. CDR3 length: 14 amino acids. The CDR3, as DNA: TGTGCCAGCAGCCACGGGCGGGACTACAATGAGCAGTTCTTC. Protein sequence: CASSHGRDYNEQFF.

Only a few counts were recorded for this clonotype. The V call is TRBV12-3 or TRBV12-4, the J call TRBJ1-2; D is perhaps TRBD1 (5 bases). There are 15 residues in the CDR3. V shed 0 bases and J shed 4 bases, with 12 bases lying between them. CDR3 protein: CASSLARGTLYGYTF. The CDR3, as DNA: TGTGCCAGCAGTTTAGCCCGCGGGACTCTCTATGGCTACACCTTC.

This clonotype was seen more than once but under ten times. J is TRBJ1-1 and V is TRBV6-1; TRBD1 might be the D (5 bases). V lost 4 bases, J lost 8 bases, and 14 bases lay in between. CDR3 length: 13 residues. Germline CDR1 reads MNHNS; CDR2 reads SASEGT. CDR3 residues: CASSVGSGTEAFF. The CDR3 bases are TGTGCCAGCAGTGTGGGCTCGGGGACCGAAGCTTTCTTT.

The CDR3 region has the DNA TGCAGTGCTAGGGGGGCCGGGACTAGCGTGGAGACCCAGTACTTC. Its translation: CSARGAGTSVETQYF. The chain links TRBV20-1 to TRBJ2-5; 10 bases agree with TRBD2. The CDR3 is 15 amino acids. Germline CDR1 DFQATT, CDR2 SNEGSKA (reference sequence). V shed 3 bases and J 5 bases; nucleotides not matched to a gene: 9.

This clonotype was counted between two and nine times. V gene TRBV27 combines with J gene TRBJ2-7, with TRBD2 identical over 9 bases. V lost 4 bases and J lost 3; bases outside the gene matches: 7. The CDR3 length is 15 residues. Germline loops: CDR1 MNHEY, CDR2 SMNVEV (reference sequence). This CDR3 is CASSWVAGANYEQYF. The DNA of the CDR3 is TGTGCCAGCAGTTGGGTAGCGGGAGCCAACTACGAGCAGTACTTC.

The table lists this clonotype with a few counts. The chain has TRBV4-3 and TRBJ2-7; 10 bases fit TRBD2. The V gene's germline CDR1 is LGHNA and CDR2 YSLEER. The CDR3 loop spans 18 amino acids. V lost 4 bases to trimming and J lost 2 bases; unmatched junction nucleotides: 14. In DNA, the CDR3 is TGCGCCAGCAGCCTAGTAGCGGGAGGAGATATGGGACCCTACGAGCAGTACTTC. This codes for CASSLVAGGDMGPYEQYF.

This clonotype was recorded many times. A much larger clonotype is one base distant, so this may be a read error. The rearrangement uses TRBV9 and TRBJ2-5; 11 bases are shared with TRBD2. This CDR3 spans 17 amino acids. V lost 4 bases and J lost 11; bases outside the gene matches: 19. CDR1 is SGDLS and CDR2 is YYNGEE in the germline V gene. This CDR3 reads CASSPQGAASGRNEQYF. In DNA form, the CDR3 reads TGTGCCAGCAGCCCCCAGGGCGCTGCTAGCGGGAGGAATGAGCAGTACTTC.

This clonotype was counted many times. The chain employs TRBV14 and TRBJ2-1; D not resolved. V was shortened by 1 base and J by 7 bases, with 17 bases between the two germline ends. This CDR3 region has 16 residues. Germline assignment: CDR1 SGHDN and CDR2 FVKESK. CDR3 loop: CASSQGSFRLKNEQFF. CDR3 bases: TGTGCCAGCAGCCAAGGCTCCTTCCGGCTAAAAAATGAGCAGTTCTTC.

This clonotype was recorded a few times. The genes are TRBV20-1 and TRBJ1-4, with D maybe TRBD1 (6 bases). V was pared by 4 bases and J by 4 bases, with 13 bases between. The CDR3 totals 14 residues. The germline gives CDR1 DFQATT, CDR2 SNEGSKA (reference sequence). This CDR3 reads CSAIRQEDNEKLFF. CDR3 coding DNA: TGCAGTGCTATAAGACAGGAAGATAATGAAAAACTGTTTTTT.